This T cell receptor (beta chain) is drawn from a study of post-analysis software for immune sequencing data. In the study overall: Relapsing-remitting, secondary progressive and progressive-relapsing multiple sclerosis courses were included.

Study conclusions and caveats: Elevated frequency relative to controls characterized roughly five TRBV segments in patients, TRBV5-6, TRBV5-1 and TRBV20-1 among them. The normalized Chao1 diversity of multiple sclerosis patients was significantly lower than that of controls. Strong same-batch co-clustering of samples appeared with F measure clustering.

TCR beta cDNA libraries included unique molecular identifiers. When roughly 0.85 to 11 million T cells were used, they gave approximately 450,000 cDNA molecules. From the PCR reads, TCRdb called clonotypes with MiXCR, one entry per CDR3 protein. The sample carries hundreds of thousands of distinct CDR3 sequences, less than 35% recorded once. CDR3 size: 19 residues. Germline loops: CDR1 MNHEY, CDR2 SVGEGT. Trimming cost V 2 bases and J 0 bases; bases outside gene matches: 6. A few counts support this clonotype. Its antigen is unknown. Sequenced material: blood. This receptor was obtained from a girl aged 5-17 years with multiple sclerosis. This chain joins TRBV6-2 or TRBV6-3 and TRBJ2-4; 14 bases align to TRBD2. The CDR3 loop is CASSYRTSGGPLAKNIQYF. In DNA, the CDR3 is TGTGCCAGCAGTTACCGGACTAGCGGGGGGCCATTAGCCAAAAACATTCAGTACTTC.